The 28 T cell receptor beta chains below were found in one sample sequenced in a study of blood T cell repertoires in COVID-19. The repertoire was sequenced with immunoSEQ multiplex PCR; TCRdb's copy has only in-frame clones and lacks some. Of around 84,000 clones in the sample, more than 75% are singletons; the top ten hold about 7.8%. Input material: peripheral blood. These receptors were collected from a man older than 75 with active or convalescent COVID-19.

This clone was recorded once. In DNA, the CDR3 is TGTGCCAGCAGCCAGCGGACGGGGGGCGGGTACACTGAAGCTTTCTTT. Protein sequence: CASSQRTGGGYTEAFF. This sequence joins TRBV3-1 (or the pseudogene TRBV3-2) and TRBJ1-1; possibly TRBD1 for D (6 bases). Trimming removed 3 bases at V and 3 bases at J, with 17 bases between. This CDR3 is built from 16 residues. The germline CDR1 and CDR2 sequences are LGHDT and YNNKEL (reference sequence).

V usage is TRBV6-5 and J usage is TRBJ1-6, with TRBD1 matching over 7 bases. CDR1 MNHEY and CDR2 SVGAGI come from the germline V gene. Germline trimming cut 8 bases from V and 9 bases from J; bases unmatched to any gene: 7. The CDR3 loop spans 13 amino acids. CDR3 sequence (DNA): TGTGCCAGCGCAACGACAGGGAGTTCACCCCTCCACTTT. Protein: CASATTGSSPLHF.

This chain uses TRBV6-2 or TRBV6-3 with TRBJ2-7, with a weak D call TRBD2 (7 bases). V lost 0 bases, J lost 4 bases, and 13 bases lay in between. Per germline, CDR1 MNHEY and CDR2 SVGEGT. The length of the CDR3 is 15 residues. The CDR3 DNA sequence: TGTGCCAGCAGTTACTCCACAGGGAGGGGTTACGAGCAGTACGTC. It encodes CASSYSTGRGYEQYV.

This clone was observed a single time. The V call is TRBV6-5, the J call TRBJ1-1; 7 nucleotides line up with TRBD1. The V segment lost 5 bases and the J segment 4 bases; nucleotides outside the gene matches: 4. Germline V CDR1 and CDR2: MNHEY, SVGAGI. CDR3 size: 13 residues. The CDR3 region is CASSRDSGTEAFF. For the CDR3, the DNA is TGTGCCAGCAGTCGGGACAGTGGCACTGAAGCTTTCTTT.

The chain recombines TRBV3-1 (or the pseudogene TRBV3-2) with TRBJ2-5; weak D call: TRBD2 (6 bases). V lost 4 bases and J 2 bases, leaving 14 bases between the germline ends. Germline-derived CDR1 and CDR2 are LGHDT and YNNKEL (reference sequence). This CDR3 has 15 amino acids. This chain's CDR3 is CASSLGLTRQETQYF. CDR3 in DNA: TGTGCCAGCAGCCTGGGACTTACCAGGCAAGAGACCCAGTACTTC.

The chain employs TRBV6-5 and TRBJ1-1; D unresolved. The germline CDR1 and CDR2 sequences are MNHEY and SVGAGI. Trimming pared 5 bases from V and 0 bases from J, leaving 7 bases between. The CDR3 runs to 13 residues. The CDR3 here is CASSPDLNTEAFF. Written as DNA, the CDR3 is TGTGCCAGCAGTCCCGACTTGAACACTGAAGCTTTCTTT.

The chain is built from TRBV10-1 and TRBJ1-1, with no clear D. With 6 bases removed from V and 4 bases from J, the gap between germline ends came to 21 bases. The CDR3 consists of 16 residues. Germline CDR1 WNHNN, CDR2 SYGVQD (reference sequence). This chain's CDR3 is CASSGRAQAGSTEAFF. The CDR3 coding sequence is TGCGCCAGCAGCGGTAGGGCGCAGGCCGGGAGCACTGAAGCTTTCTTT.

V and J are TRBV12-5 and TRBJ2-5; TRBD1 is a possible D gene (7 bases). The V gene lost 3 bases and the J gene lost 5 bases, with 10 bases spanning the gap. The CDR3 has 13 residues. The germline V gene has CDR1 LGHNT and CDR2 FRNRAP. CDR3 sequence (DNA): TGTGCTAGTGGTTTAGGAGGGGGCGAGACCCAGTACTTC. This sequence encodes CASGLGGGETQYF.

The chain has TRBV4-1 and TRBJ1-6; D uncertain. Trimming took off 1 base at V and 0 bases at J, with 7 bases between the two ends. The V gene's germline CDR1 is MGHRA and CDR2 YSYEKL. The CDR3 spans 16 residues. CDR3 amino acids: CASSQATSSYNSPLHF. CDR3 nucleotide sequence: TGCGCCAGCAGCCAAGCGACAAGCTCCTATAATTCACCCCTCCACTTT.

The rearrangement uses TRBV28 and TRBJ1-3; D is ambiguous. Germline CDR1 MDHEN, CDR2 SYDVKM. V lost 11 bases, J lost 0 bases, and 14 bases lay in between. The CDR3 has 14 residues. CDR3 residues: CAVRRSDSGNTIYF. The CDR3 DNA reads TGTGCCGTCCGCCGGAGCGACTCTGGAAACACCATATATTTT.

V is TRBV11-2 and J is TRBJ2-3; 10 bases are a match to TRBD2. Per germline, CDR1 SGHAT and CDR2 FQNNGV. Germline trimming cut 5 bases from V and 11 bases from J; bases unmatched to any gene: 7. This CDR3 has 13 amino acids. The CDR3 region has the DNA TGTGCCAGCAGCCACGCTAGCGGGAGCATGCAGTATTTT. Amino acids: CASSHASGSMQYF.

V usage is TRBV7-9 and J usage is TRBJ1-6; D gene ambiguous. The CDR3 spans 15 residues. The V end was cut by 3 bases, the J end by 2 bases, with 8 bases between. Germline lookup yields CDR1 SEHNR and CDR2 FQNEAQ (reference sequence). CDR3 loop: CASSFESTYNSPLHF. CDR3 DNA: TGTGCCAGCAGCTTTGAGAGCACCTATAATTCACCCCTCCACTTT.

This chain uses TRBV5-1 with TRBJ2-3, with TRBD1 matching over 10 bases. The CDR3 extends over 15 amino acids. CDR1 SGHRS and CDR2 YFSETQ come from the germline V gene. The trim removed 4 bases at V and 2 bases at J, leaving 4 bases unmatched. This chain's CDR3 is CASSADRGLTDTQYF. The DNA for the CDR3 is TGCGCCAGCAGCGCCGACAGGGGGCTCACAGATACGCAGTATTTT.

The chain couples TRBV5-1 to TRBJ2-3; weak D call: TRBD2 (6 bases). Germline V lookup: CDR1 SGHRS, CDR2 YFSETQ. The V end was cut by 4 bases, the J end by 9 bases, with 18 bases between. There are 14 residues in the CDR3. The CDR3 DNA reads as TGCGCCAGCAGCCCAGGGACTGTTCAAGGGACGCAGTATTTT. The encoded protein is CASSPGTVQGTQYF.

The J gene is TRBJ1-3, the V gene TRBV28, with 8 bases aligning to TRBD1. Germline V gene data show CDR1 as MDHEN and CDR2 as SYDVKM. V shed 7 bases, J shed 0 bases, and the junction held 11 bases outside the gene matches. This CDR3 has 17 residues. The CDR3 coding sequence is TGTGCCAGCAAACCCGGGACAGGTCCCTTCTCTGGAAACACCATATATTTT. This sequence encodes CASKPGTGPFSGNTIYF.

The sample holds one count of this clone. This chain connects TRBV4-1 to TRBJ1-5; D call uncertain. The V end lost 0 bases, the J end lost 0 bases, and 9 bases lay between the germline ends. The germline gives CDR1 MGHRA, CDR2 YSYEKL. CDR3 length equals 16 residues. In DNA form, the CDR3 reads TGCGCCAGCAGCCAAGATTATCACGGTAGCAATCAGCCCCAGCATTTT. As protein: CASSQDYHGSNQPQHF.

The chain uses TRBV28 and TRBJ1-5; D remains ambiguous. This CDR3 is 12 amino acids long. Germline CDR1 MDHEN, CDR2 SYDVKM. V lost 2 bases to trimming and J lost 6 bases, with 5 bases between them. The CDR3 loop is CASSLQVQPQHF. CDR3 sequence (DNA): TGTGCCAGCAGTTTACAGGTTCAGCCCCAGCATTTT.

The chain couples TRBV28 to TRBJ2-3, with TRBD1 matching 9 bases. Unmatched junction bases numbered 7, after V lost 5 bases and J lost 4 bases. There are 15 residues in the CDR3. Germline CDR1 reads MDHEN; CDR2 reads SYDVKM. The CDR3 reads CASSPHRGRSDTQYF. Written as DNA, the CDR3 is TGTGCCAGCAGTCCCCACAGGGGGCGATCAGATACGCAGTATTTT.

The genes are TRBV27 and TRBJ2-5; 9 positions match TRBD1. CDR3 length: 15 residues. With 3 bases clipped from V and 1 base from J, the junction kept 3 bases outside the gene matches. Germline V gene sequence: CDR1 MNHEY, CDR2 SMNVEV (reference sequence). Written as DNA, the CDR3 is TGTGCCAGCAGTTTGCGACAGGGGGGCCAAGAGACCCAGTACTTC. It is translated as CASSLRQGGQETQYF.

The chain has TRBV14 and TRBJ1-2; D not resolved. CDR3 length: 12 residues. Germline CDR1 and CDR2: SGHDN and FVKESK. The V end lost 4 bases, the J end lost 2 bases, and 5 bases lay between the germline ends. The CDR3 DNA sequence: TGTGCCAGCAGCCCACAGAACTATGGCTACACCTTC. Translating gives CASSPQNYGYTF.

In this sample, this clone turned up a few times. The chain employs TRBV28 and TRBJ1-2, with 8 bases matching TRBD1. Germline CDR1 is MDHEN and CDR2 is SYDVKM. V shed 10 bases, J shed 6 bases, and the junction held 16 bases outside the gene matches. The CDR3 is made up of 15 amino acids. CDR3 sequence: CATTPPRTGFDGYTF. The CDR3 DNA follows: TGTGCCACCACCCCTCCACGGACAGGGTTCGATGGCTACACCTTC.

The gene calls are TRBV6-6 and TRBJ1-1, with D maybe TRBD1 (5 bases). The CDR3 loop spans 11 amino acids. Trimming removed 2 bases at V and 10 bases at J, with 8 bases between. Germline loops: CDR1 MNHNY, CDR2 SVGAGI (reference sequence). The CDR3 spells CASSYGAVAFF. CDR3 DNA sequence: TGTGCCAGCAGTTACGGGGCGGTAGCTTTCTTT.

The chain carries TRBV5-1 and TRBJ2-7; 8 bases fit TRBD1. The ends lost 4 bases at V and 6 bases at J; junction bases unmatched: 15. In germline, CDR1 is SGHRS, CDR2 YFSETQ. The CDR3 consists of 16 residues. CDR3 sequence reads: CASSPTGQGALGEQYV. In DNA form, the CDR3 reads TGCGCCAGCAGCCCGACTGGACAGGGCGCATTGGGCGAGCAGTACGTC.

This chain joins TRBV11-1 and TRBJ2-1, with 8 bases aligning to TRBD2. The CDR3 has 15 residues. The germline V gene has CDR1 SGHAT and CDR2 FQDESV (reference sequence). The V and J ends lost 3 bases and 2 bases, in that order; junction bases with no gene match: 3. CDR3 nucleotides: TGTGCCAGCAGCTTGAGTAGCGGGACCTACAATGAGCAGTTCTTC. Its translation: CASSLSSGTYNEQFF.

This chain joins TRBV28 and TRBJ1-5; possibly TRBD1 for D (6 bases). The germline CDR1 and CDR2 sequences are MDHEN and SYDVKM. This CDR3 is 13 amino acids long. Between the trimmed V and J ends, which lost 6 bases and 2 bases, there was a span of 8 bases. CDR3 DNA: TGTGCCAGCAGCCGACAGGGCAATCAGCCCCAGCATTTT. Its protein product is CASSRQGNQPQHF.

The V call is TRBV21-1, the J call TRBJ1-2. TRBV21-1 is tagged as a pseudogene. The CDR3 covers 14 residues. The CDR3 region is CASSKEAGGYGYTF. CDR3 sequence (DNA): TGTGCCAGCAGCAAAGAAGCGGGAGGCTATGGCTACACCTTC.

This chain joins TRBV19 and TRBJ2-3; 8 bases fit TRBD2. Germline CDR1 reads LNHDA; CDR2 reads SQIVND (reference sequence). With 4 bases clipped from V and 4 bases from J, the junction kept 7 bases outside the gene matches. The CDR3 runs to 15 residues. CDR3: CASSKPRGGPDTQYF. The CDR3 nucleotides read TGTGCCAGTAGTAAGCCCCGGGGGGGACCAGATACGCAGTATTTT.

This rearrangement joins TRBV5-1 to TRBJ1-2; D ambiguous. V lost 7 bases and J lost 0, with 10 bases in between. The CDR3 is 13 residues long. The germline gives CDR1 SGHRS, CDR2 YFSETQ. In DNA form, the CDR3 reads TGCGCCAGCCGGACTGGAGCTAACTATGGCTACACCTTC. This translates into CASRTGANYGYTF.